This T cell receptor (beta chain) was identified during a study of blood T cell repertoires in COVID-19. This clone was observed a single time. The CDR3 has 12 amino acids. Germline values: CDR1 SGHAT, CDR2 FQNNGV. Deletions cut 4 bases from V and 8 bases from J, with 9 bases between. Clones were read by immunoSEQ multiplex PCR, and TCRdb kept only the in-frame ones, dropping some. Here the sample spans 96,000 or so clones, 90% being singletons. V usage is TRBV11-2 and J usage is TRBJ2-1; D uncertain. This TCR derives from a man between 60 and 75 years old with acute or convalescent COVID-19. Source material: peripheral blood. CDR3 in amino acids: CASSSSLDEQFF. CDR3 DNA: TGTGCCAGCAGCTCCTCTCTCGATGAGCAGTTCTTC.